This record looks at one T cell receptor beta chain sequence and its context. These data are taken from a study of blood T cell repertoires in COVID-19. Across the study: PBMCs, B-cell-depleted T cells, or T cells provided the cDNA or gDNA that made up the material.

The CDR3 is 14 residues long. V was clipped by 1 base and J by 2 bases; unmatched bases: 2. Germline V gene sequence: CDR1 SGHDT, CDR2 YYEEEE. Study processing details: From reference gene primer amplification, estimates of nucleated cell counts were derived. Using immunoSEQ multiplex PCR, the repertoire was profiled, and TCRdb retains in-frame clones only, with some absent. Clonal size and the V and J genes are those of that table, whereas D and trimming came from the DNA. In the table there are about 68,000 clones, more than 75% of which are singletons. The J gene is TRBJ1-2, the V gene TRBV5-6; 7 bases map to TRBD1. The sequence was collected from a human donor in a cohort sampled during active COVID-19. The sequencing input was peripheral blood. The CDR3 nucleotides read TGTGCCAGCAGCTTGAAGGGGGCGAACTATGGCTACACCTTC. This codes for CASSLKGANYGYTF.